This passage covers 9 T cell receptor beta chains from one sample sequenced in a study of a mutant IDH1 vaccine in newly diagnosed glioma. For these TCRs, the target antigens are not known. Time point defined: week 5, during vaccination. In every dose of vaccine, 300 ug of mutant IDH1 20-mer peptide was given alongside topical imiquimod. The protocol was immunoSEQ multiplex PCR, while the TCRdb copy is restricted to in-frame clones and leaves out a portion. The sample has about 51,000 clones, around 78% seen once. The specimen comprised PBMCs, sampled from a glioma patient whose treatment included an IDH1 peptide vaccine. The receptors were gathered from a woman aged 40 to 49 with glioma.

The chain joins TRBV15 to TRBJ1-2; D is perhaps TRBD1 (5 bases). The CDR3 runs to 14 residues. Germline CDR1 reads LNHNV; CDR2 reads YYDKDF (reference sequence). V was trimmed by 0 bases and J by 7 bases, leaving 12 bases between them. The CDR3 nucleotides are TGTGCCACCAGCAGAGAGGAGAGGGGTGGTGGCTACACCTTC. Encoded protein: CATSREERGGGYTF.

The chain has TRBV6-1 and TRBJ1-5; a weak D match, TRBD1 (5 bases). The V and J ends lost 2 bases and 7 bases respectively, with 9 bases between them. This CDR3 is 13 amino acids long. CDR1 MNHNS and CDR2 SASEGT come from the germline V gene. CDR3 sequence (DNA): TGTGCCAGCAGTGAAAGGGGAGGGCAGCCCCAGCATTTT. It specifies CASSERGGQPQHF.

V gene TRBV27 combines with J gene TRBJ1-1; tentatively, D is TRBD1 (5 bases). Germline V gives CDR1 MNHEY, CDR2 SMNVEV (reference sequence). Trimming pared 10 bases from V and 0 bases from J, leaving 12 bases between. The CDR3 spans 13 residues. CDR3 nucleotide sequence: TGTGCCACCAAGGACAATTTGAACACTGAAGCTTTCTTT. Translated, it gives CATKDNLNTEAFF.

This clone has just a few counts. The rearrangement links TRBV2 to TRBJ2-5; D is possibly TRBD1 (6 bases). Germline values: CDR1 SNHLY, CDR2 FYNNEI. Between the trimmed V and J ends, which lost 8 bases and 4 bases, there was a span of 11 bases. The CDR3 is 12 residues long. The CDR3 sequence is CASGDTGETQYF. CDR3 nucleotide sequence: TGTGCCAGCGGGGACACGGGAGAGACCCAGTACTTC.

The chain links TRBV5-4 to TRBJ1-1; no clear D. Looked up from germline, CDR1 is SGHNT and CDR2 is YYREEE (reference sequence). CDR3 length: 13 residues. V was pared by 4 bases and J by 5 bases, with 12 bases between. The CDR3 DNA follows: TGTGCCAGCAGCCCCTGGAGGGATACTGAAGCTTTCTTT. Translated, it gives CASSPWRDTEAFF.

This clone has more than one count but fewer than ten. The chain is built from TRBV6-5 and TRBJ1-6, with D unclear. The length of the CDR3 is 15 residues. CDR1 is MNHEY and CDR2 is SVGAGI in the germline V gene. V was pared by 5 bases and J by 1 base, with 9 bases between. The CDR3 sequence: CASSAQRSYNSPLHF. The CDR3 bases are TGTGCCAGCAGTGCCCAGCGTTCCTATAATTCACCCCTCCACTTT.

The sample holds one count of this clone. This rearrangement joins TRBV30 to TRBJ2-4; D gene uncertain. Between the trimmed V and J ends, which lost 5 bases and 0 bases, there was a span of 8 bases. This CDR3 contains 13 residues. Germline V gives CDR1 GTSNPN, CDR2 SVGIG (reference sequence). CDR3 nucleotides: TGTGCCTGGGAGGATTTAGCCAAAAACATTCAGTACTTC. Translated: CAWEDLAKNIQYF.

This chain uses TRBV9 with TRBJ2-4; 11 bases align to TRBD1. The J segment lost 6 bases and the V segment lost 4 bases, leaving 3 bases of the junction unmatched. The CDR3 covers 14 residues. The germline gives CDR1 SGDLS, CDR2 YYNGEE. The CDR3 bases are TGTGCCAGCAGCCTCGGGACAGGGGGAAACATTCAGTACTTC. Protein sequence: CASSLGTGGNIQYF.

This chain links TRBV5-4 with TRBJ1-2; no firm D call. The CDR3 is 13 amino acids. Germline V gene sequence: CDR1 SGHNT, CDR2 YYREEE (reference sequence). Trimming pared 5 bases from V and 8 bases from J, leaving 16 bases between. The CDR3 loop is CASSFRTGIGYTF. DNA of the CDR3: TGTGCCAGCAGTTTTAGGACCGGGATAGGCTACACCTTC.